This T cell receptor (beta chain) is drawn from a study of blood T cell repertoires in COVID-19. In the study overall: The United States, Italy and Spain supplied acute and convalescent COVID-19 samples. In each case, the material was cDNA or gDNA derived from T cells, B-cell-depleted T cells, or PBMCs.

The CDR3 loop spans 13 amino acids. After removal of 5 bases from V and 4 bases from J, the junction contained 2 bases not matched to a gene. Germline values: CDR1 MRHNA, CDR2 SNTAGT. Per the authors' pipeline: Estimates of nucleated cell counts were drawn from the amplification of reference gene primers. Profiling relied on immunoSEQ multiplex PCR, and the TCRdb table lists in-frame clones only, not all of them. The V and J calls and the clone size are those of that table, but D and trimming were determined from the DNA. The sample yields roughly 150,000 clones, more than 75% seen once. The sequence was obtained from a woman aged 45-59 years with acute or convalescent COVID-19. This chain links TRBV6-4 with TRBJ1-1, with 9 positions matching TRBD1. The sequencing sample was made of peripheral blood. The CDR3 DNA follows: TGTGCCAGCAGTCAGGACAGGGGCACTGAAGCTTTCTTT. Translation gives CASSQDRGTEAFF.